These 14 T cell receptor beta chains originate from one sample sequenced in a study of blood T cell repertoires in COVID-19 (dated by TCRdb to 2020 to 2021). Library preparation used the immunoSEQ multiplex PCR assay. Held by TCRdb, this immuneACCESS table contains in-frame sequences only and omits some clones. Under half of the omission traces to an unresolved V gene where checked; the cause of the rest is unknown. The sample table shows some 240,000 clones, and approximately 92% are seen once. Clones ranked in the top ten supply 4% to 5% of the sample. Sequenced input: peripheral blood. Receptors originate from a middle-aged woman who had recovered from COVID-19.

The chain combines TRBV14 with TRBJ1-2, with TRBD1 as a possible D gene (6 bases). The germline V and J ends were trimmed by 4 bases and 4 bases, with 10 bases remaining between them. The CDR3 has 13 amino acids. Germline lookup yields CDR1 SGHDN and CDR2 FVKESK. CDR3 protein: CASSPLTGYGYTF. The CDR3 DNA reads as TGTGCCAGCAGCCCCTTGACAGGCTATGGCTACACCTTC.

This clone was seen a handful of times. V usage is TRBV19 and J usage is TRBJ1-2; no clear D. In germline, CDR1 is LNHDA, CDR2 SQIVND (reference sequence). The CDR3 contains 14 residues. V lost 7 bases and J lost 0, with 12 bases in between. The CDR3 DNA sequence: TGTGCCAGTAACCCCACCACATCTAACTATGGCTACACCTTC. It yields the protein CASNPTTSNYGYTF.

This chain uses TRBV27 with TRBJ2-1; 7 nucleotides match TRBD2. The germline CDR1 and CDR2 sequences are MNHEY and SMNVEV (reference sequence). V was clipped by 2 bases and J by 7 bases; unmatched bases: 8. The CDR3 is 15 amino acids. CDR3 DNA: TGTGCCAGCAGTTTAACTCGGGGGGTTTTGAATGAGCAGTTCTTC. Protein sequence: CASSLTRGVLNEQFF.

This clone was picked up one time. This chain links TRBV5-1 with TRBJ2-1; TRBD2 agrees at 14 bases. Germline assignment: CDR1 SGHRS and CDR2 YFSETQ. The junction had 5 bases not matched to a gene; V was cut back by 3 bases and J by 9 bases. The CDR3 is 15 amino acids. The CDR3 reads CASSSLGLAGVEQFF. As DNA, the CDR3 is TGCGCCAGCAGCTCACTGGGACTAGCGGGAGTTGAGCAGTTCTTC.

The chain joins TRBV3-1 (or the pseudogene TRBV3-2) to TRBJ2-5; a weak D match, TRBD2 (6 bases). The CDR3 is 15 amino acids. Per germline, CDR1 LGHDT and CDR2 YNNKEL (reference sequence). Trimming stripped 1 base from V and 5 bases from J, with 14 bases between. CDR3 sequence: CASSQGDNGGETQYF. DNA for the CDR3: TGTGCCAGCAGCCAAGGAGACAATGGAGGGGAGACCCAGTACTTC.

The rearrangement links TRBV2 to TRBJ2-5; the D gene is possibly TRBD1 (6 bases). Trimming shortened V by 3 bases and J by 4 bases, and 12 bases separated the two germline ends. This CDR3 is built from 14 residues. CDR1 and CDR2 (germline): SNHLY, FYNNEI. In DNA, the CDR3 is TGTGCCAGCAGTGATACCCGGACAGTAGAGACCCAGTACTTC. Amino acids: CASSDTRTVETQYF.

The CDR3 spells CASSVGSGIGHEQFF. The CDR3 DNA reads as TGTGCCAGCAGTGTAGGCTCGGGAATCGGGCATGAGCAGTTCTTC. This chain joins TRBV6-4 and TRBJ2-1, with D perhaps TRBD2 (5 bases). V was trimmed by 4 bases and J by 8 bases, leaving 18 bases between them. Per germline, CDR1 MRHNA and CDR2 SNTAGT. CDR3 size: 15 residues.

This CDR3 is CASSPGEGDYTF. For the CDR3, the DNA is TGCGCCAGCAGCCCTGGGGAGGGTGACTACACCTTC. The chain uses TRBV5-1 and TRBJ1-2; D remains ambiguous. The V and J ends lost 4 bases and 10 bases respectively, with 14 bases between them. CDR1 SGHRS and CDR2 YFSETQ come from the germline V gene. This CDR3 comprises 12 residues.

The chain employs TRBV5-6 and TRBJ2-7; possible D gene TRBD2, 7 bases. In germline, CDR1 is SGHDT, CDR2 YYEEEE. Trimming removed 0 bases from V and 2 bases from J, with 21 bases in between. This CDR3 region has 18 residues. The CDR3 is CASSLEGRGTRTAYEQYF. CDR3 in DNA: TGTGCCAGCAGCTTGGAGGGGAGGGGGACCAGGACAGCCTACGAGCAGTACTTC.

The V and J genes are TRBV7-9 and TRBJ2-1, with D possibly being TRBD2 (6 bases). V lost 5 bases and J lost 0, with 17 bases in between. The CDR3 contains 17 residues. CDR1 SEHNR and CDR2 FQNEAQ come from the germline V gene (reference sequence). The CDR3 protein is CASSPSESGSSYNEQFF. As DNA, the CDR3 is TGTGCCAGCAGCCCCTCAGAGTCCGGGAGCTCCTACAATGAGCAGTTCTTC.

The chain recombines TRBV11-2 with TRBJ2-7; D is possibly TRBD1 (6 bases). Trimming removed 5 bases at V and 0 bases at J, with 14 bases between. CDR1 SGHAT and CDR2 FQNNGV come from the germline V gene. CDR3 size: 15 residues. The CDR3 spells CASSLVRGSSYEQYF. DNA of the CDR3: TGTGCCAGCAGCCTCGTCAGGGGCTCCTCCTACGAGCAGTACTTC. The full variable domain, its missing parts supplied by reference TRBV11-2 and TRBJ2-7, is EAGVAQSPRYKIIEKRQSVAFWCNPISGHATLYWYQQILGQGPKLLIQFQNNGVVDDSQLPKDRFSAERLKGVDSTLKIQPAKLEDSAVYLCASSLVRGSSYEQYFGPGTRLTVT.

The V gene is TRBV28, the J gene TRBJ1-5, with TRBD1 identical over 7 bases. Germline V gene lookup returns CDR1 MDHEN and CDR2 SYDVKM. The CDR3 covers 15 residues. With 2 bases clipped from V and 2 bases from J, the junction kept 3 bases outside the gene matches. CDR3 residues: CASSLGQEGNQPQHF. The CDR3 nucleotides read TGTGCCAGCAGTTTAGGACAGGAGGGCAATCAGCCCCAGCATTTT. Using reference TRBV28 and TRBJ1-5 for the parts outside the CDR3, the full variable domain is DVKVTQSSRYLVKRTGEKVFLECVQDMDHENMFWYRQDPGLGLRLIYFSYDVKMKEKGDIPEGYSVSREKKERFSLILESASTNQTSMYLCASSLGQEGNQPQHFGDGTRLSIL.

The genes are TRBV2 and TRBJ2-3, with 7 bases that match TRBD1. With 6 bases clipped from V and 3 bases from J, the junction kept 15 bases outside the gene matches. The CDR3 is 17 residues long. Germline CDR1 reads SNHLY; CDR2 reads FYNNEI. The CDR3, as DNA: TGTGCCAGCAGACAAACCGGACCGGGACAGTCGACAGATACGCAGTATTTT. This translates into CASRQTGPGQSTDTQYF.

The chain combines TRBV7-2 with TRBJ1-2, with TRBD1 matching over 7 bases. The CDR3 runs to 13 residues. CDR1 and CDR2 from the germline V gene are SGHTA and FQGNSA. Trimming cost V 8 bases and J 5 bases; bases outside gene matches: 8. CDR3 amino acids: CASSIQGRYGYTF. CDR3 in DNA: TGTGCCAGCTCAATACAGGGGAGGTATGGCTACACCTTC.